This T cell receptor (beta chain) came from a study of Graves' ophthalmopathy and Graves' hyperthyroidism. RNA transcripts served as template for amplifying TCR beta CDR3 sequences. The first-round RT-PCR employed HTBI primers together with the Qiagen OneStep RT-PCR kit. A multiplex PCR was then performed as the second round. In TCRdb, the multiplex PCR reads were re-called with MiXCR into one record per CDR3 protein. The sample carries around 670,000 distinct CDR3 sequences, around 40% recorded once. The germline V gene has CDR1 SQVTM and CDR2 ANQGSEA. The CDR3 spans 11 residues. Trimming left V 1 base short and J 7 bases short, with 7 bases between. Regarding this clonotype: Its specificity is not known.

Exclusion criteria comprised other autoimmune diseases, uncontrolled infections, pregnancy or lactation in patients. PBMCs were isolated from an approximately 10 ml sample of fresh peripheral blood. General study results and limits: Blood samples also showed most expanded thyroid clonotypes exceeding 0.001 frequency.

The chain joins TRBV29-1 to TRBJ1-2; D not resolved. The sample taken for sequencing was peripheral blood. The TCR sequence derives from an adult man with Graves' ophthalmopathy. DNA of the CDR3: TGCAGCGTTGAAGTGGGGAGTGGCTACACCTTC. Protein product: CSVEVGSGYTF.